The rows below give T cell receptor beta chains drawn from one sample of a study of cytomegalovirus exposure and HLA in healthy donors. Assay used: immunoSEQ multiplex PCR; TCRdb lists only in-frame clones, some missing. The sample holds some 150,000 clones, 75% seen once. The sequencing input was PBMCs. The receptors here all came from a man in his forties or fifties in good health and CMV-seronegative. Both conserved end residues are part of each CDR3.

V	length	J	CDR3
TRBV9	12	TRBJ2-3	CASSVPGSTQYF
TRBV11-2	15	TRBJ2-7	CASSPGPGLAAEQYF
TRBV6-1	14	TRBJ1-1	CASSETNEISEAFF
TRBV5-6	14	TRBJ2-7	CASSRGWWGDEQYF
TRBV6-6	16	TRBJ2-5	CASSRKTLAGVETQYF
TRBV5-1	15	TRBJ1-1	CASSLEGTGATEAFF
TRBV2	14	TRBJ2-5	CASSSDRGKETQYF
TRBV9	17	TRBJ1-3	CASSVSPGQGSGNTIYF
TRBV5-1	13	TRBJ2-5	CASGWDNRETQYF
TRBV7-2	18	TRBJ2-7	CASSLVPPTSGGANEQYF
TRBV19	13	TRBJ1-1	CASNPQTNTEAFF
TRBV4-2	15	TRBJ2-2	CASSQAGGFTGELFF
TRBV7-2	17	TRBJ1-6	CASSSGTGYFPNSPLHF
TRBV11-2	13	TRBJ1-4	CASSPMRVEKLFF
TRBV2	14	TRBJ2-1	CASSKETSGGALFF
TRBV4-1	16	TRBJ2-1	CASSQDQGFSYNEQFF
TRBV12-5	15	TRBJ2-7	CASGLQTGDLYEQYF
TRBV7-2	17	TRBJ2-3	CASSLYVGGGAGDTQYF
TRBV4-3	15	TRBJ1-2	CASSQAGQVFYGYTF
TRBV19	16	TRBJ2-3	CASSNPIAGGPDTQYF